These 11 T cell receptor beta chains came from one sample sequenced in a study of post-analysis software for immune sequencing data. Whole-study findings and limits: Five or six TRBV segments (TRBV5-6, TRBV5-1 and TRBV20-1 among them) occurred more frequently in patients than in controls.

Which antigens these TCRs recognize remains unknown. TCR beta cDNA libraries included unique molecular identifiers. TCRdb processed the PCR reads anew with MiXCR; each CDR3 protein has one entry. Among roughly 800,000 distinct CDR3 sequences listed, roughly 50% were seen once. Material: blood. These receptors all come from a girl under 18 with multiple sclerosis.

The gene calls are TRBV20-1 and TRBJ1-1; D is perhaps TRBD1 (6 bases). The V gene's germline CDR1 is DFQATT and CDR2 SNEGSKA (reference sequence). Trimming pared 8 bases from V and 5 bases from J, leaving 18 bases between. The CDR3 contains 13 residues. The CDR3 loop is CSSRGGRDTEAFF. The DNA for the CDR3 is TGCAGTTCAAGAGGGGGGCGCGATACTGAAGCTTTCTTT.

The CDR3 sequence: CASSPRHEQYF. The CDR3 region has the DNA TGTGCCAGCAGTCCCAGACACGAGCAGTACTTC. V is TRBV28 and J is TRBJ2-5; D ambiguous. The J call is doubtful: the DNA matches TRBJ2-7 better. Germline V gene lookup returns CDR1 MDHEN and CDR2 SYDVKM. The CDR3 loop spans 11 amino acids.

Turning to this clonotype: One end of the junction is discordant with germline, which a read error may explain. J is TRBJ1-1 and V is TRBV6-6, with unresolved D. This CDR3 contains 13 residues. Per germline, CDR1 MNHNY and CDR2 SVGAGI (reference sequence). CDR3 sequence reads: CAGSLQVNTEAFF. As DNA, the CDR3 is TGTGCCGGCAGTCTGCAAGTGAACACTGAAGCTTTCTTT.

J is TRBJ2-1 and V is TRBV4-3; 9 bases are shared with TRBD2. This CDR3 is 16 amino acids long. The germline V gene has CDR1 LGHNA and CDR2 YSLEER. J gave up 9 bases and V 1 base, and 10 bases lay outside the gene matches. The CDR3 region is CASSQVTGTSMVEQFF. DNA of the CDR3: TGCGCCAGCAGCCAAGTTACAGGGACTAGCATGGTTGAGCAGTTCTTC.

The chain is built from TRBV20-1 and TRBJ1-4; no reliable D call. CDR1 and CDR2 (germline): DFQATT, SNEGSKA (reference sequence). The CDR3 spans 11 residues. Trimming stripped 2 bases from V and 8 bases from J, with 6 bases between. The CDR3 sequence: CSARMREKLFF. CDR3 DNA: TGCAGTGCTAGAATGAGAGAAAAACTGTTTTTT.

This clonotype turned up a few times. V gene TRBV10-3 combines with J gene TRBJ2-5, with a weak D call TRBD2 (5 bases). Trimming left V 2 bases short and J 4 bases short, with 11 bases between. This CDR3 contains 14 residues. Germline V gives CDR1 ENHRY, CDR2 SYGVKD. The CDR3 sequence: CAISEPTNPETQYF. The CDR3 DNA reads as TGTGCCATCAGTGAGCCGACTAACCCAGAGACCCAGTACTTC.

J is TRBJ2-7 and V is TRBV13, with TRBD1 matching 8 bases. CDR3 size: 16 residues. Per the germline V gene, CDR1 is PRHDT and CDR2 is FYEKMQ (reference sequence). V trimming: 0 bases; J trimming: 3 bases; junction bases outside the gene matches: 7. The CDR3 loop is CASSLGWSGGIYEQYF. DNA of the CDR3: TGTGCCAGCAGCTTAGGCTGGTCAGGGGGCATCTACGAGCAGTACTTC.

The CDR3 DNA follows: TGTGCCAGCAGCTCCAGGGAAGAGACCCAGTACTTC. This translates into CASSSREETQYF. The chain combines TRBV12-3 or TRBV12-4 with TRBJ2-5; weak D call: TRBD1 (5 bases). The CDR3 is 12 residues long. V was trimmed by 6 bases and J by 3 bases, leaving 8 bases between them.

This chain connects TRBV4-1 to TRBJ2-3; D is unclear. The CDR3 length is 17 residues. CDR1 is MGHRA, CDR2 YSYEKL, per germline. V was pared by 1 base and J by 2 bases, with 16 bases between. This CDR3 reads CASSQGGIRSVTDTQYF. The CDR3 DNA is TGCGCCAGCAGCCAAGGTGGTATTAGGAGCGTCACAGATACGCAGTATTTT.

This clonotype appeared many times. The rearrangement uses TRBV7-2 and TRBJ2-7, with TRBD2 matching 7 bases. The CDR3 has 14 amino acids. The germline gives CDR1 SGHTA, CDR2 FQGNSA. V was pared by 2 bases and J by 6 bases, with 7 bases of the junction left unmatched. The CDR3 protein is CASSLWGGRFEQYF. Written as DNA, the CDR3 is TGTGCCAGCAGCTTATGGGGCGGGAGATTCGAGCAGTACTTC. Combining the CDR3 with reference TRBV7-2 and TRBJ2-7 gives the whole variable domain GAGVSQSPSNKVTEKGKDVELRCDPISGHTALYWYRQSLGQGLEFLIYFQGNSAPDKSGLPSDRFSAERTGGSVSTLTIQRTQQEDSAVYLCASSLWGGRFEQYFGPGTRLTVT.

The J gene is TRBJ2-3, the V gene TRBV9, with a tentative D call TRBD2 (5 bases). The V and J ends lost 3 bases and 6 bases respectively, with 14 bases between them. The germline CDR1 and CDR2 sequences are SGDLS and YYNGEE. This CDR3 contains 14 residues. The CDR3 DNA is TGTGCCAGCAGCGGGGAGCTAGGTTCTGATACGCAGTATTTT. Translated, it gives CASSGELGSDTQYF.